The clone carrying this TCR beta chain appeared a few times. What it binds is unknown. This sample is part of a study of CD8 T cells in ankylosing spondylitis. Regarding the study as a whole: Matched ankylosing spondylitis synovial fluid reportedly contained a significantly enriched population of disease-linked clones. It appeared that ankylosing spondylitis blood was characterized by a TCR beta motif of fewer than 10 highly homologous variants. Some motif variants were previously reported in reactive arthritis synovial fluid and blood.

Library preparation for TCR beta used quantitative 5'-RACE with molecular barcodes. Via MiXCR, TCRdb re-called the 5' RACE reads, giving one row per CDR3 protein. The sample holds some 400,000 distinct CDR3 sequences, about 22% seen once. Germline loops: CDR1 MDHEN, CDR2 SYDVKM. Trimming removed 6 bases at V and 7 bases at J, with 6 bases between. CDR3 length equals 11 residues. V gene TRBV28 combines with J gene TRBJ1-4, with D uncertain. Sequencing was done on a sample of blood, either unsorted or a sorted T cell fraction (not recorded which). The receptor comes from a male donor with ankylosing spondylitis. The CDR3 coding sequence is TGTGCCAGCAGCAGAGTTGAAAAACTGTTTTTT. Translating gives CASSRVEKLFF. Full variable domain (remainder filled in from reference TRBV28 and TRBJ1-4): DVKVTQSSRYLVKRTGEKVFLECVQDMDHENMFWYRQDPGLGLRLIYFSYDVKMKEKGDIPEGYSVSREKKERFSLILESASTNQTSMYLCASSRVEKLFFGSGTQLSVL.